The T cell receptor (beta chain) under discussion was sequenced for a study of blood T cell repertoires in COVID-19. Across the study: Specimens from acute and convalescent COVID-19 originated in the United States, Italy and Spain. Sample material is recorded as cDNA or gDNA derived from T cells, B-cell-depleted T cells, or PBMCs.

V lost 2 bases to trimming and J lost 7 bases, with 9 bases between them. The CDR3 totals 13 residues. In the original workflow: Nucleated cell number was recorded as an estimate derived from reference gene primer amplification. Using immunoSEQ multiplex PCR, the repertoire was profiled, and TCRdb retains in-frame clones only, with some absent. V and J calls and clone size come straight from that table; D and trimming were deduced from the DNA. The table records 250,000 to 350,000 clones, around 85% of them present only once. This TCR derives from a human donor with COVID-19, enrolled during active disease. The donor label of this sample is uncertain. V gene TRBV12-3 or TRBV12-4 combines with J gene TRBJ1-5; D remains ambiguous. The material sequenced was peripheral blood. CDR3 in DNA: TGTGCCAGCAGTTTAAGCGGCGGGCAGCCCCAGCATTTT. Translated, it gives CASSLSGGQPQHF.